This note documents a single TCR beta chain sequence. The sample belongs to a study of OX40 agonist ivuxolimab in advanced cancers. Overall study context: Participants averaged about 66 years of age (range about 23 to 79) and were around 83% male. Partial responses were seen in three patients, one with hepatocellular carcinoma and two with cutaneous melanoma.

Assay used: immunoSEQ multiplex PCR; TCRdb lists only in-frame clones, some missing. The sample consists of about 35,000 clones, about 84% of them appearing once. The CDR3 consists of 15 residues. The V segment lost 0 bases and the J segment 4 bases; nucleotides outside the gene matches: 3. Germline CDR1 MGHRA, CDR2 YSYEKL. The gene calls are TRBV4-1 and TRBJ2-1; 7 bases map to TRBD1. The sample consisted of CD4+ or CD8+ T cells sorted from blood, taken in a trial of the OX40 agonist ivuxolimab. The clonotype was recovered from an adult with an advanced solid tumor such as melanoma, head and neck, liver or kidney cancer. CDR3 region: CASSQDEGAYNEQFF. DNA for the CDR3: TGCGCCAGCAGCCAAGACGAGGGGGCATACAATGAGCAGTTCTTC.